These 20 T cell receptor beta chains were all obtained from the same sample, sequenced in a study of T cells in Graves' hyperthyroidism and ophthalmopathy. Researchers amplified the TCR beta CDR3 regions from RNA transcripts. TCR CDR3 underwent first-round RT-PCR with the HTBI primer set. In TCRdb, the multiplex PCR reads were re-called with MiXCR into one record per CDR3 protein. The table lists approximately 330,000 distinct CDR3 sequences, 21% of them singletons, with around half in the top ten. The material sequenced was blood. These receptors were taken from a woman aged 45 to 65 with Graves' hyperthyroidism.

The chain joins TRBV11-3 to TRBJ1-2; D not resolved. The CDR3 sequence is 12 residues long. CDR1 is SGHNT, CDR2 YENEEA, per germline. V gave up 5 bases and J gave up 1 base, with 5 bases separating them. CDR3 sequence reads: CASSTRNYGYTF. The DNA of the CDR3 is TGTGCCAGCAGCACTCGTAACTATGGCTACACCTTC.

The V and J genes are TRBV2 and TRBJ1-2, with 10 bases aligning to TRBD1. Germline lookup yields CDR1 SNHLY and CDR2 FYNNEI. The CDR3 sequence is 15 residues long. V gave up 5 bases and J gave up 1 base; unmatched junction bases: 4. The CDR3 spells CASSRTGGNNYGYTF. In DNA form, the CDR3 reads TGTGCCAGCAGTCGGACAGGGGGAAATAACTATGGCTACACCTTC.

This clonotype was found many times. The genes are TRBV11-2 and TRBJ2-7; the match to TRBD2 covers 13 bases. Germline V gene sequence: CDR1 SGHAT, CDR2 FQNNGV. The CDR3 covers 16 residues. Trimming removed 5 bases from V and 0 bases from J; junction bases left unmatched: 4. As DNA, the CDR3 is TGTGCCAGCAGCCCCGGGACTAGCGGGGTCTCCTACGAGCAGTACTTC. This sequence encodes CASSPGTSGVSYEQYF.

The rearrangement links TRBV20-1 to TRBJ2-1; TRBD2 matches 10 bases. The V gene end was trimmed by 6 bases and the J gene end by 8 bases; junction bases not matched to a gene: 10. Germline CDR1 reads DFQATT; CDR2 reads SNEGSKA (reference sequence). This CDR3 has 14 residues. CDR3 bases: TGCAGTGCAAAGAGCGGGGGGGCCGTAGATGAGCAGTTCTTC. It yields the protein CSAKSGGAVDEQFF.

This clonotype turned up a few times. In DNA form, the CDR3 reads TGTGCCAGCAGCCAAGAGGCCCGGGGAGTTTCAGACACTGGGGCCAACGTCCTGACTTTC. Translation gives CASSQEARGVSDTGANVLTF. J is TRBJ2-6 and V is TRBV4-2; TRBD2 is a possible D gene (5 bases). With 0 bases removed from V and 2 bases from J, the gap between germline ends came to 20 bases. Germline V gene lookup returns CDR1 LGHNA and CDR2 YNFKEQ. The CDR3 runs 20 residues.

This clonotype was counted ten times or more. The chain carries TRBV6-2 or TRBV6-3 and TRBJ2-1, with D uncertain. The CDR3 has 14 amino acids. Germline loops: CDR1 MNHEY, CDR2 SVGEGT. V dropped 1 base and J dropped 8 bases, with 12 bases sitting between them. The CDR3 here is CASSYLLSSDEQFF. CDR3 sequence (DNA): TGTGCCAGCAGTTACTTACTCTCGTCGGATGAGCAGTTCTTC.

The V gene is TRBV28, the J gene TRBJ1-5; TRBD1 matches 8 bases. There are 15 residues in the CDR3. Germline V gene lookup returns CDR1 MDHEN and CDR2 SYDVKM. V shed 3 bases and J 7 bases; nucleotides not matched to a gene: 8. In DNA, the CDR3 is TGTGCCAGCAGTTTCTCAGGGGGCGTAGGCCAGCCCCAGCATTTT. Its translation is CASSFSGGVGQPQHF.

This clonotype has just a few counts. The chain recombines TRBV3-1 with TRBJ2-7; possibly TRBD1 for D (5 bases). CDR1 is LGHDT and CDR2 is YNNKEL in the germline V gene (reference sequence). Trimming took off 1 base at V and 3 bases at J, with 13 bases between the two ends. This CDR3 region has 15 residues. CDR3 coding DNA: TGTGCCAGCAGCCAAGGTCCAAAGGGGATCTACGAGCAGTACTTC. It is translated as CASSQGPKGIYEQYF.

The chain recombines TRBV20-1 with TRBJ2-1; 10 bases fit TRBD2. Trimming removed 5 bases from V and 9 bases from J; junction bases left unmatched: 7. Germline CDR1 is DFQATT and CDR2 is SNEGSKA (reference sequence). The CDR3 sequence is 13 residues long. The CDR3 here is CSAPGTSAGEQFF. CDR3 nucleotide sequence: TGCAGTGCTCCCGGGACTAGCGCGGGTGAGCAGTTCTTC.

Ten or more counts support this clonotype. The chain recombines TRBV10-3 with TRBJ2-1; unclear D gene. The V gene lost 4 bases and the J gene lost 6 bases, with 13 bases spanning the gap. The CDR3 totals 14 residues. Germline CDR1 is ENHRY and CDR2 is SYGVKD. CDR3 sequence reads: CAISGGRSFNEQFF. The CDR3 nucleotides read TGTGCCATCAGTGGTGGTCGAAGCTTCAATGAGCAGTTCTTC.

The table lists this clonotype with many counts. The chain couples TRBV20-1 to TRBJ2-3; tentative D call: TRBD2 (6 bases). V was clipped by 0 bases and J by 7 bases, with 17 bases between them. The CDR3 is 15 residues long. Germline CDR1 is DFQATT and CDR2 is SNEGSKA (reference sequence). The CDR3 protein is CSARDSRASEHTQYF. CDR3 coding DNA: TGCAGTGCTAGAGATAGTCGCGCTAGCGAACATACGCAGTATTTT.

In its sample, this clonotype was seen many times. The J gene is TRBJ2-2, the V gene TRBV6-1; D not resolved. Trimming stripped 4 bases from V and 4 bases from J, with 7 bases between. The CDR3 extends over 13 amino acids. Per the germline V gene, CDR1 is MNHNS and CDR2 is SASEGT. CDR3 in DNA: TGTGCCAGCAGTGGCAGTACCACCGGGGAGCTGTTTTTT. Amino acid sequence: CASSGSTTGELFF.

The table lists this clonotype with a few counts. This rearrangement joins TRBV19 to TRBJ2-4, with 10 bases aligning to TRBD1. J lost 12 bases, V lost 1 base, and 0 bases had no gene match. This CDR3 region has 12 residues. Germline V gene data show CDR1 as LNHDA and CDR2 as SQIVND (reference sequence). The CDR3 nucleotides are TGTGCCAGTAGTATAGGGACAGGGGGTCAGTACTTC. Encoded protein: CASSIGTGGQYF.

The chain links TRBV10-2 to TRBJ1-2; D gene uncertain. Trimming took off 6 bases at V and 8 bases at J, with 19 bases between the two ends. Germline loops: CDR1 WSHSY, CDR2 SAAADI. The CDR3 runs to 14 residues. CDR3 in DNA: TGCGCCAGCAGCCCCGCTTTCGGAGTGTTCGGCTACACCTTC. Translation gives CASSPAFGVFGYTF.

There are a few counts of this clonotype. The chain recombines TRBV5-6 with TRBJ2-2; 11 bases fit TRBD1. Germline V gives CDR1 SGHDT, CDR2 YYEEEE. The CDR3 is 16 amino acids. Unmatched junction bases numbered 2, after V lost 0 bases and J lost 4 bases. The CDR3 sequence: CASSLVDRGPTGELFF. CDR3 sequence (DNA): TGTGCCAGCAGCTTGGTGGACAGGGGGCCCACCGGGGAGCTGTTTTTT.

The rearrangement uses TRBV20-1 and TRBJ2-7; 8 positions match TRBD1. Germline loops: CDR1 DFQATT, CDR2 SNEGSKA (reference sequence). With V trimmed by 6 bases and J by 8 bases, 6 bases remained unmatched. The CDR3 has 11 residues. CDR3 in DNA: TGCAGTGCACAAACAGGGGGAAAGCAGTACTTC. This sequence encodes CSAQTGGKQYF.

The chain links TRBV19 to TRBJ2-3, with 8 bases matching TRBD2. The CDR3 runs to 16 residues. Losses at the gene ends were 3 bases for V and 0 bases for J; bases not matched to a gene: 5. Germline CDR1 is LNHDA and CDR2 is SQIVND (reference sequence). As DNA, the CDR3 is TGTGCCAGTAGTATGTCGACTAGCGAGAGCACAGATACGCAGTATTTT. Its translation is CASSMSTSESTDTQYF.

The sample holds a few counts of this clonotype. The chain has TRBV15 and TRBJ1-1, with TRBD1 identical over 8 bases. CDR3 length: 15 residues. Germline-derived CDR1 and CDR2 are LNHNV and YYDKDF (reference sequence). After removal of 2 bases from V and 0 bases from J, the junction contained 2 bases not matched to a gene. The CDR3 loop is CATSRQDRVNTEAFF. Here the CDR3 DNA reads TGTGCCACCAGCAGACAGGACAGGGTGAACACTGAAGCTTTCTTT.

This clonotype was observed many times. This chain joins TRBV2 and TRBJ2-1; the match to TRBD2 covers 8 bases. Germline CDR1 and CDR2: SNHLY and FYNNEI. V trimming: 6 bases; J trimming: 7 bases; junction bases outside the gene matches: 11. There are 15 residues in the CDR3. CDR3 sequence (DNA): TGTGCCAGCAGACCACCGGGAGGGCCTTCGAATGAGCAGTTCTTC. Its translation: CASRPPGGPSNEQFF.

The sample holds many counts of this clonotype. CDR3: CASSLEGLARGELFF. CDR3 sequence (DNA): TGCGCCAGCAGCTTGGAAGGACTAGCTCGCGGGGAGCTGTTTTTT. The V and J genes are TRBV5-1 and TRBJ2-2; 8 bases line up with TRBD2. The CDR3 runs to 15 residues. With 0 bases clipped from V and 7 bases from J, the junction kept 5 bases outside the gene matches. Germline lookup yields CDR1 SGHRS and CDR2 YFSETQ.